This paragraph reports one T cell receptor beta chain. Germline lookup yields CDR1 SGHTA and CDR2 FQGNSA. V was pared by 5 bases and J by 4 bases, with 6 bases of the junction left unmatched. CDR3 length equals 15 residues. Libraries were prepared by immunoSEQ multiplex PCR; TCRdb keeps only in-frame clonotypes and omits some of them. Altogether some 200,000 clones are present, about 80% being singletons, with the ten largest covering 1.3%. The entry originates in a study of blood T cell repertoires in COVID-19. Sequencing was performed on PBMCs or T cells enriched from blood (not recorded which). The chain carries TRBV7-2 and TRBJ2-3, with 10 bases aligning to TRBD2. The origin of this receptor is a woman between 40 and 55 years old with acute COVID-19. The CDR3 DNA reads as TGTGCCAGCAGCCCCTCAGCGGGGGGGGCAGATACGCAGTATTTT. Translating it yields CASSPSAGGADTQYF. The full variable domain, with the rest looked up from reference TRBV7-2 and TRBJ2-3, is GAGVSQSPSNKVTEKGKDVELRCDPISGHTALYWYRQSLGQGLEFLIYFQGNSAPDKSGLPSDRFSAERTGGSVSTLTIQRTQQEDSAVYLCASSPSAGGADTQYFGPGTRLTVL.